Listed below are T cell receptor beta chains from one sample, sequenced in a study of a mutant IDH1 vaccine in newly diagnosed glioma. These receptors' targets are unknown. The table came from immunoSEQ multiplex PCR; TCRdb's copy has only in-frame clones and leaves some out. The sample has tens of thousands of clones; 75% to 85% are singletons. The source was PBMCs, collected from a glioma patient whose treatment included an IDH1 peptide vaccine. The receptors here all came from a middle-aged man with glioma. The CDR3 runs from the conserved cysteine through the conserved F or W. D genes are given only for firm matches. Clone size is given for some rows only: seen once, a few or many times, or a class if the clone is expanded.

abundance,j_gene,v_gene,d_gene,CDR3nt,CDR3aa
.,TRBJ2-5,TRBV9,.,TGTGCCAGCAGCGCAGGTCGCGGTAGTAGAGAGACCCAGTACTTC,CASSAGRGSRETQYF
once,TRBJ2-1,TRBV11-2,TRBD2,TGTGCCAGCAGCTTAATAGCGGGAGGCATGAATGAGCAGTTCTTC,CASSLIAGGMNEQFF
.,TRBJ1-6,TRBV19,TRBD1,TGTGCCAGTAGGACCCAGGGGGCTGGCTCACCCCTCCACTTT,CASRTQGAGSPLHF
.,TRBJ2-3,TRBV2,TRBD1,TGTGCCAGCAGTGAGGGGCAGGGGGCGGGTACGCAGTATTTT,CASSEGQGAGTQYF
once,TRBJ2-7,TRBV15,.,TGTGCCACCAGCAGAGACAGGTCGGTAAGGTACGAGCAGTACTTC,CATSRDRSVRYEQYF
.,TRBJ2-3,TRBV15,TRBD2,TGTGCCACCAGCAGAGATAAGGGGACTAGCGTGAAAGGTACGCAGTATTTT,CATSRDKGTSVKGTQYF
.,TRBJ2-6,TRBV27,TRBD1,TGTGCCAGCAGCGGCTACCCGGGACAGGGGGACTACTCTGGGGCCAACGTCCTGACTTTC,CASSGYPGQGDYSGANVLTF
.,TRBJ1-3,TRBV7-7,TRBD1,TGTGCTAGCAGCCAGGGGGCCGCTGGAAACACCATATATTTT,CASSQGAAGNTIYF
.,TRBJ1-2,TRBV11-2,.,TGTGCCAGCAGACCTAGGGGGGCAGACAGGACCACCCCTAGGGGCTACACCTTC,CASRPRGADRTTPRGYTF
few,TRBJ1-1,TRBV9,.,TGTGCCAGCAGCGGGGGGACGCTCGGGAACACTGAAGCTTTCTTT,CASSGGTLGNTEAFF
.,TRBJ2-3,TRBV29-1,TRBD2,TGCAGCGTTCCCCTAGCGGGTAGCACAGATACGCAGTATTTT,CSVPLAGSTDTQYF
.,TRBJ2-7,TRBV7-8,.,TGTGCCAGCAGCTACGCTTATGGGACGGTGGACGAGCAGTACTTC,CASSYAYGTVDEQYF
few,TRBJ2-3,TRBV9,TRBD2,TGTGCCAGCAGCAACCAACTAGCGTCACTCAGCACAGATACGCAGTATTTT,CASSNQLASLSTDTQYF
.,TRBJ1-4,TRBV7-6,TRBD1,TGTGCCAGCAGCTTAATTATTGGGACAGGGAATGAAGAACTGTTTTTT,CASSLIIGTGNEELFF
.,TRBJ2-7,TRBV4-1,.,TGCGCCAGCAGCCAAGTTTTAGGACCTTACGAGCAGTACTTC,CASSQVLGPYEQYF
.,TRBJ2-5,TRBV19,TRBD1,TGTGCCAGCTCCTCCGGGACAGGGGTTTTAGAGACCCAGTACTTC,CASSSGTGVLETQYF
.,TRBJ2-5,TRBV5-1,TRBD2,TGCGCCAGCAGCGTAGGACTAGCGGGATTAGAGACCCAGTACTTC,CASSVGLAGLETQYF
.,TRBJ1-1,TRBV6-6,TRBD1,TGTGCCAGCAGTACGCGTCCGACAGGGGGCGACTCTGAAGCTTTCTTT,CASSTRPTGGDSEAFF
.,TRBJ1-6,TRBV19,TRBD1,TGTGCCGCCCGTCGGACAGGAGAAGGGCCCCTCCACTTT,CAARRTGEGPLHF
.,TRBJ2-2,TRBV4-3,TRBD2,TGCGCCAGCAGCCAACTGGGACTAGCGGTTACCGGGGAGCTGTTTTTT,CASSQLGLAVTGELFF
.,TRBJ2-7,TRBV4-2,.,TGTGCCAGCAGCCAGGGGGGCACTTCCTACGAGCAGTACTTC,CASSQGGTSYEQYF
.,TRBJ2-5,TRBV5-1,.,TGCGCCAGCAGCTTGGCCCTTCACAGGAAACAAGAGACCCAGTACTTC,CASSLALHRKQETQYF
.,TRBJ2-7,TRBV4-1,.,TGCGCCAGCAGCCAAGCATTAAAGCGCAGCTCCTACGAGCAGTACTTC,CASSQALKRSSYEQYF
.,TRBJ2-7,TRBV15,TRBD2,TGTGCCACCAGCAGCACTAGCGGGATCTACGAGCAGTACTTC,CATSSTSGIYEQYF
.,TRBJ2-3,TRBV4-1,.,TGCGCCAGCAGCCAAAGACTAGCAGATACGCAGTATTTT,CASSQRLADTQYF
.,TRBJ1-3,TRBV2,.,TGTGCCAGCAGTGAAGATCCGGGGTACGGAAACACCATATATTTT,CASSEDPGYGNTIYF
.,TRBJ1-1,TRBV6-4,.,TGTGCCAGCAGTGAGGGGGTGAGAGGCGCTGAAGCTTTCTTT,CASSEGVRGAEAFF